These 21 T cell receptor beta chains share one sample of origin, sequenced in a study of cytomegalovirus exposure and HLA in healthy donors. It was with 60 Vbeta and 13 Jbeta primers that the PCR ran. Assay used: immunoSEQ multiplex PCR; TCRdb lists only in-frame clones, some missing. This table holds more than 30,000 clones, roughly 81% found once. Sequenced: PBMCs. All receptors derive from a man aged 25-40 years in good health and CMV-seronegative.

The rearrangement joins TRBV25-1 to TRBJ2-1; D may be TRBD2 (6 bases). This CDR3 comprises 15 residues. Trimming cost V 6 bases and J 9 bases, with 21 bases left between them. Germline values: CDR1 MGHDK, CDR2 SYGVNS. The CDR3 spells CASRGLAERVSEQFF. The CDR3 DNA follows: TGTGCCAGCAGGGGATTAGCGGAGAGGGTGAGTGAGCAGTTCTTC.

The chain links TRBV19 to TRBJ2-5; D gene uncertain. V shed 4 bases and J shed 5 bases, with 23 bases lying between them. The CDR3 consists of 17 residues. Germline-derived CDR1 and CDR2 are LNHDA and SQIVND (reference sequence). This CDR3 is CASSNRGGFAPGETQYF. The CDR3 nucleotides are TGTGCCAGTAGTAACCGTGGCGGTTTTGCGCCCGGGGAGACCCAGTACTTC.

This clone was observed once. V usage is TRBV21-1 and J usage is TRBJ2-1; the listed D gene, TRBD2, was not tested against the DNA. TRBV21-1 is a pseudogene. This CDR3 contains 18 residues. The CDR3 nucleotides read TGTGCCAGCAGCAAGGAGGAGGCGGGGGGAACCTACTACAATGAGCAGTTCTTC. It encodes CASSKEEAGGTYYNEQFF.

The chain carries TRBV18 and TRBJ2-7, with D possibly being TRBD1 (6 bases). Germline V gene lookup returns CDR1 KGHSH and CDR2 LQKENI. CDR3 size: 16 residues. Trimming took 2 bases from V and 13 from J, leaving 27 bases between them. CDR3 in DNA: TGTGCCAGCTCACCAGAGGGCTACGATGCCATACAGGGAGACTACTTC. Translating it yields CASSPEGYDAIQGDYF.

This clone was seen a handful of times. V usage is TRBV6-5 and J usage is TRBJ2-3; D may be TRBD1 (5 bases). This CDR3 is built from 16 residues. Trimming stripped 4 bases from V and 1 base from J, with 15 bases between. Germline assignment: CDR1 MNHEY and CDR2 SVGAGI. Written as DNA, the CDR3 is TGTGCCAGCAGTTCAACCCCAGGGATCGGCACAGATACGCAGTATTTT. The encoded protein is CASSSTPGIGTDTQYF.

The chain links TRBV25-1 to TRBJ2-1; 7 bases map to TRBD1. Germline lookup yields CDR1 MGHDK and CDR2 SYGVNS. V lost 3 bases, J lost 4 bases, and 12 bases stayed unmatched. This CDR3 contains 17 residues. The CDR3 loop is CASSDTGAGATYNEQFF. DNA for the CDR3: TGTGCCAGCAGTGACACAGGGGCCGGGGCGACGTACAATGAGCAGTTCTTC.

The chain uses TRBV15 and TRBJ2-2, with D perhaps matching TRBD2 (7 bases). Trimming took 5 bases from V and 3 from J, leaving 13 bases between them. The CDR3 loop spans 15 amino acids. The germline gives CDR1 LNHNV, CDR2 YYDKDF (reference sequence). CDR3 in amino acids: CATSGGEGDTGELFF. CDR3 bases: TGTGCCACCAGCGGCGGGGAGGGGGACACCGGGGAGCTGTTTTTT.

This sequence joins TRBV5-1 and TRBJ2-1; TRBD2 agrees at 11 bases. This CDR3 comprises 18 residues. Trimming took 4 bases from V and 2 from J; bases not matched to a gene: 11. The germline V gene encodes CDR1 SGHRS and CDR2 YFSETQ. The CDR3 DNA is TGCGCCAGCAGCGCTGGGACTAGCGGCCCTGGGACCTACAATGAGCAGTTCTTC. Encoded protein: CASSAGTSGPGTYNEQFF.

The chain employs TRBV11-3 and TRBJ2-2; 9 bases map to TRBD2. Germline CDR1 SGHNT, CDR2 YENEEA. V lost 5 bases to trimming and J lost 1 base; unmatched junction nucleotides: 5. This CDR3 spans 16 amino acids. For the CDR3, the DNA is TGTGCCAGCAGCGCCAGACTAGCGGTGAACACCGGGGAGCTGTTTTTT. The encoded protein is CASSARLAVNTGELFF.

The J gene is TRBJ2-3, the V gene TRBV6-6; 10 bases line up with TRBD1. Germline CDR1 reads MNHNY; CDR2 reads SVGAGI (reference sequence). The CDR3 is made up of 16 amino acids. V lost 5 bases and J lost 3; bases outside the gene matches: 8. CDR3 nucleotides: TGTGCCAGCAGTCGATCCGGGACAGGGGTGACAGATACGCAGTATTTT. Its protein product is CASSRSGTGVTDTQYF.

The chain joins TRBV6-5 to TRBJ1-2, with 7 bases fitting TRBD1. The CDR3 covers 15 residues. Trimming took 5 bases from V and 8 from J; bases not matched to a gene: 14. From germline, CDR1 is MNHEY and CDR2 SVGAGI. CDR3 nucleotides: TGTGCCAGCAGTACAACGGACAGGTCCACTACCGGCTACACCTTC. Protein: CASSTTDRSTTGYTF.

The chain joins TRBV10-3 to TRBJ1-3, with D perhaps TRBD1 (5 bases). The germline CDR1 and CDR2 sequences are ENHRY and SYGVKD. Trimming removed 0 bases from V and 4 bases from J, with 13 bases in between. This CDR3 spans 16 amino acids. CDR3 DNA: TGTGCCATCAGTGAGTCAGGGGCAGGCTCCGGAAACACCATATATTTT. As protein: CAISESGAGSGNTIYF.

This chain joins TRBV10-3 and TRBJ2-1; 8 nucleotides align to TRBD2. Germline lookup yields CDR1 ENHRY and CDR2 SYGVKD. V trimming: 4 bases; J trimming: 9 bases; junction bases outside the gene matches: 17. There are 17 residues in the CDR3. The CDR3 coding sequence is TGTGCCATCAGTGTGTCTTATGCGGGGGGTACCGAGTCTGAGCAGTTCTTC. Its protein is CAISVSYAGGTESEQFF.

The table lists this clone with a few counts. V and J are TRBV29-1 and TRBJ1-1; 7 bases line up with TRBD1. Germline CDR1 SQVTM, CDR2 ANQGSEA. The CDR3 extends over 14 amino acids. Trimming at V came to 6 bases and at J to 0 bases, leaving 7 bases not matched to a gene. DNA for the CDR3: TGCAGCGTGGTGGGGACAGCGATGAACACTGAAGCTTTCTTT. Encoded protein: CSVVGTAMNTEAFF.

The chain couples TRBV19 to TRBJ1-5, with 7 bases identical to TRBD1. The V gene end was trimmed by 4 bases and the J gene end by 0 bases; junction bases not matched to a gene: 3. The CDR3 sequence is 15 residues long. Germline CDR1 LNHDA, CDR2 SQIVND (reference sequence). Written as DNA, the CDR3 is TGTGCCAGTAGTAACCGGGACAGTAGCAATCAGCCCCAGCATTTT. Its translation is CASSNRDSSNQPQHF. The full variable domain, with the rest looked up from reference TRBV19 and TRBJ1-5, is DGGITQSPKYLFRKEGQNVTLSCEQNLNHDAMYWYRQDPGQGLRLIYYSQIVNDFQKGDIAEGYSVSREKKESFPLTVTSAQKNPTAFYLCASSNRDSSNQPQHFGDGTRLSIL.

This chain joins TRBV9 and TRBJ2-1, with D possibly matching TRBD1 (6 bases). Trimming shortened V by 0 bases and J by 8 bases, and 15 bases separated the two germline ends. The CDR3 sequence is 15 residues long. Germline CDR1 SGDLS, CDR2 YYNGEE. For the CDR3, the DNA is TGTGCCAGCAGCGTAGATGGGGGCCCAGGCGATGAGCAGTTCTTC. Translating gives CASSVDGGPGDEQFF.

This clone has only a few counts. V and J are TRBV30 and TRBJ1-1; the D gene is possibly TRBD1 (5 bases). V lost 1 base and J lost 1, with 16 bases in between. The germline V gene has CDR1 GTSNPN and CDR2 SVGIG (reference sequence). This CDR3 is 16 amino acids long. In DNA form, the CDR3 reads TGTGCCTGGAGTGGGGCCGAAACAGGTGCGAACACTGAAGCTTTCTTT. This sequence encodes CAWSGAETGANTEAFF.

The gene calls are TRBV6-6 and TRBJ1-4, with 8 bases identical to TRBD1. The germline V gene encodes CDR1 MNHNY and CDR2 SVGAGI (reference sequence). The CDR3 is 15 residues long. The J segment lost 7 bases and the V segment lost 2 bases, leaving 6 bases of the junction unmatched. The CDR3 DNA reads TGTGCCAGCAGTTACCGACAGGGGCAAGGTGAAAAACTGTTTTTT. This gives the protein CASSYRQGQGEKLFF.

In the case of this clone: The junction departs from the called germline gene at one end, perhaps through a read error. The chain has TRBV14 and TRBJ1-1; no clear D gene. The V gene's germline CDR1 is SGHDN and CDR2 FVKESK. The CDR3 loop spans 14 amino acids. The CDR3 bases are TGTGCCAGCAGCAAAGAACTTTCGGGCACTGAAGCTTTCTTT. Amino acids: CASSKELSGTEAFF.

The rearrangement joins TRBV6-1 to TRBJ1-5; possible D gene TRBD1, 5 bases. This CDR3 is 13 amino acids long. Trimming stripped 6 bases from V and 2 bases from J, with 8 bases between. Germline V CDR1 and CDR2: MNHNS, SASEGT. The CDR3 here is CASSKTGNQPQHF. The CDR3 DNA is TGTGCCAGCAGCAAGACAGGCAATCAGCCCCAGCATTTT.

The rearrangement uses TRBV5-1 and TRBJ1-4, with 8 bases lining up with TRBD1. This CDR3 spans 15 amino acids. Trimming took 2 bases from V and 7 from J; bases not matched to a gene: 7. Germline V CDR1 and CDR2: SGHRS, YFSETQ. CDR3 DNA sequence: TGCGCCAGCAGCTTAAATGCCGGGACAGGTGAAAAACTGTTTTTT. Amino acid sequence: CASSLNAGTGEKLFF.